Sequencing of this T cell receptor beta chain was carried out in a study of OX40 agonist ivuxolimab in advanced cancers. Study at large: Patients were given ivuxolimab, an antibody that agonizes OX40 (CD134). Mean age about 60 years, range about 23 to 80; around 80% male. Study results and limitations: The study found among the lowest clonal expansion in partial responders at 0.1-3.0 mg/kg.

The assay was immunoSEQ multiplex PCR, and TCRdb's table has in-frame clones only and misses some. The sample records under 75,000 clones, approximately 90% being singletons. Worth noting for this clone: Its antigen is not known.

The germline V gene has CDR1 LNHDA and CDR2 SQIVND (reference sequence). The CDR3 has 13 amino acids. V lost 7 bases and J lost 10; bases outside the gene matches: 9. This TCR derives from an adult with an advanced solid tumor such as melanoma, head and neck, liver or kidney cancer. Specimen: CD4+ or CD8+ T cells sorted from blood, collected in a trial of the OX40 agonist ivuxolimab. The gene calls are TRBV19 and TRBJ1-1, with 10 bases lining up with TRBD1. The CDR3 is CASTPTGGVGAFF. CDR3 coding DNA: TGTGCCAGTACCCCGACAGGGGGCGTAGGAGCTTTCTTT.